This passage covers 16 T cell receptor beta chains from one sample sequenced in a study of shared clonotypes between healthy human individuals. Libraries were prepared by immunoSEQ multiplex PCR; TCRdb keeps only in-frame clonotypes and omits some of them. The profile shows about a million clones, approximately 75% of them singletons. Material: memory CD4+ T cells from PBMCs. Specified subset: CD45RA-negative fraction. The source is a man younger than 30 in good health. Some clones in this sample may be carry-over from other donors' samples.

The chain employs TRBV5-1 and TRBJ2-1; D gene uncertain. Trimming stripped 2 bases from V and 0 bases from J, with 9 bases between. Germline CDR1 and CDR2: SGHRS and YFSETQ. The CDR3 is made up of 15 amino acids. CDR3 sequence reads: CASSLNGFSYNEQFF. DNA of the CDR3: TGCGCCAGCAGCTTAAACGGGTTCTCCTACAATGAGCAGTTCTTC. The complete variable domain, with remaining parts taken from reference TRBV5-1 and TRBJ2-1, reads KAGVTQTPRYLIKTRGQQVTLSCSPISGHRSVSWYQQTPGQGLQFLFEYFSETQRNKGNFPGRFSGRQFSNSRSEMNVSTLELGDSALYLCASSLNGFSYNEQFFGPGTRLTVL.

This chain connects TRBV6-1 to TRBJ1-1; D is unclear. The germline V gene encodes CDR1 MNHNS and CDR2 SASEGT. The CDR3 consists of 15 residues. Trimming took off 1 base at V and 1 base at J, with 10 bases between the two ends. This CDR3 reads CASSEGVFENTEAFF. CDR3 coding DNA: TGTGCCAGCAGTGAAGGTGTCTTTGAGAACACTGAAGCTTTCTTT.

This chain connects TRBV28 to TRBJ2-2, with D possibly being TRBD2 (6 bases). V shed 5 bases and J shed 6 bases, with 16 bases lying between them. CDR3 length: 15 residues. Germline CDR1 reads MDHEN; CDR2 reads SYDVKM. The CDR3 DNA follows: TGTGCCAGCAGTCTACCGGGAGACCGGGCCGGGGAGCTGTTTTTT. It encodes CASSLPGDRAGELFF.

Concerning this clone itself: A much bigger clone sits one base away, suggesting this may be a read error. The gene calls are TRBV9 and TRBJ1-4, with 10 bases matching TRBD1. Trimming cost V 4 bases and J 7 bases; bases outside gene matches: 7. The length of the CDR3 is 15 residues. CDR1 and CDR2 from the germline V gene are SGDLS and YYNGEE. CDR3 nucleotides: TGTGCCAGCAGCCCCTCCGGGACAGGGGTTGAAAAACTGTTTTTT. Residues: CASSPSGTGVEKLFF. Full variable domain (outside the CDR3, taken from reference TRBV9 and TRBJ1-4): DSGVTQTPKHLITATGQRVTLRCSPRSGDLSVYWYQQSLDQGLQFLIQYYNGEERAKGNILERFSAQQFPDLHSELNLSSLELGDSALYFCASSPSGTGVEKLFFGSGTQLSVL.

The chain links TRBV28 to TRBJ2-7; D perhaps matches TRBD2 (6 bases). Per the germline V gene, CDR1 is MDHEN and CDR2 is SYDVKM. The germline V and J ends were trimmed by 5 bases and 9 bases, with 14 bases remaining between them. The CDR3 is made up of 12 amino acids. The CDR3 sequence: CASSLATSGQYF. For the CDR3, the DNA is TGTGCCAGCAGTCTAGCGACATCAGGGCAGTACTTC.

The V call is TRBV5-1, the J call TRBJ1-4; 9 bases are shared with TRBD1. CDR1 is SGHRS and CDR2 is YFSETQ in the germline V gene. V dropped 6 bases and J dropped 7; count of bases not matched to a gene: 10. The CDR3 sequence is 15 residues long. CDR3 DNA sequence: TGCGCCAGCACCCAACAGGGGGCGGTATCTGAAAAACTGTTTTTT. Translated: CASTQQGAVSEKLFF.

The chain carries TRBV27 and TRBJ2-7, with TRBD2 identical over 12 bases. CDR1 is MNHEY, CDR2 SMNVEV, per germline (reference sequence). The CDR3 totals 18 residues. V lost 0 bases and J lost 3; bases outside the gene matches: 9. The CDR3 spells CASSLSLRTSGKIYEQYF. CDR3 bases: TGTGCCAGCAGTTTATCTCTACGGACTAGCGGGAAGATCTACGAGCAGTACTTC.

This clone was observed a handful of times. Other DNA sequences from this sample encode an identical CDR3 as well. The genes are TRBV30 and TRBJ2-2; 7 positions match TRBD1. The germline gives CDR1 GTSNPN, CDR2 SVGIG (reference sequence). Unmatched junction bases numbered 2, after V lost 1 base and J lost 6 bases. This CDR3 region has 13 residues. The chain's CDR3 is CAWSGQGAGELFF. The CDR3 nucleotides are TGTGCCTGGAGTGGACAGGGAGCCGGGGAGCTGTTTTTT.

The chain is built from TRBV7-8 and TRBJ2-5; 7 nucleotides agree with TRBD1. This CDR3 contains 14 residues. Germline values: CDR1 SGHVS, CDR2 FQNEAQ. Unmatched junction bases numbered 1, after V lost 0 bases and J lost 3 bases. The chain's CDR3 is CASSLATGEETQYF. The DNA of the CDR3 is TGTGCCAGCAGCTTAGCAACAGGGGAAGAGACCCAGTACTTC.

The V gene is TRBV7-3, the J gene TRBJ2-7; D call uncertain. The CDR3 is 14 amino acids. From germline, CDR1 is SGHTA and CDR2 FQGTGA. V lost 2 bases and J lost 3, with 11 bases in between. The CDR3 DNA is TGTGCCAGCAGCTTAGCGTCGGCCGACTACGAGCAGTACTTC. It yields the protein CASSLASADYEQYF.

The chain carries TRBV9 and TRBJ2-7, with D unclear. Per the germline V gene, CDR1 is SGDLS and CDR2 is YYNGEE. The CDR3 covers 13 residues. The germline V and J ends were trimmed by 2 bases and 1 base, with 7 bases remaining between them. CDR3 coding DNA: TGTGCCAGCAGCGTGGAACAGTCCTACGAGCAGTACTTC. Amino acid sequence: CASSVEQSYEQYF.

The V and J genes are TRBV6-5 and TRBJ2-7; 8 bases fit TRBD1. Germline assignment: CDR1 MNHEY and CDR2 SVGAGI. V shed 6 bases and J 2 bases; nucleotides not matched to a gene: 9. The length of the CDR3 is 15 residues. CDR3 sequence reads: CASSRDRDRTYEQYF. CDR3 nucleotide sequence: TGTGCCAGCAGCCGCGACCGGGACAGGACCTACGAGCAGTACTTC.

The chain recombines TRBV11-1 with TRBJ2-7, with a tentative D call TRBD2 (6 bases). Trimming took 6 bases from V and 5 from J, leaving 14 bases between them. CDR1 and CDR2 from the germline V gene are SGHAT and FQDESV (reference sequence). CDR3 length: 13 amino acids. DNA of the CDR3: TGTGCCAGCAGGCGGGACGGCGCCAACGAGCAGTACTTC. This gives the protein CASRRDGANEQYF.

This clone was seen repeatedly, ten times or more. The CDR3 loop is CASSLAGNSYEQYF. The CDR3 nucleotides read TGTGCCAGCAGCTTAGCGGGGAACTCCTACGAGCAGTACTTC. The V gene is TRBV7-2, the J gene TRBJ2-7; D not certain. Germline V gene data show CDR1 as SGHTA and CDR2 as FQGNSA. This CDR3 has 14 amino acids. V was cut by 0 bases and J by 0 bases, with 6 bases left in between.

J is TRBJ1-6 and V is TRBV9; 11 bases fit TRBD1. This CDR3 is 15 amino acids long. Germline CDR1 is SGDLS and CDR2 is YYNGEE. The ends lost 4 bases at V and 10 bases at J; junction bases unmatched: 7. The chain's CDR3 is CASSSGTGGESPLHF. The CDR3, as DNA: TGTGCCAGCAGCTCTGGGACAGGGGGAGAATCACCCCTCCACTTT.

As concerns this clone: The junction and the germline gene differ at one end; a read error may be behind it. This rearrangement joins TRBV5-1 to TRBJ2-2, with 8 bases fitting TRBD1. This CDR3 is built from 13 residues. Per the germline V gene, CDR1 is SGHRS and CDR2 is YFSETQ. The CDR3 sequence: CASRGRRTGELFF. For the CDR3, the DNA is TGTGCCAGCAGGGGGCGTCGGACCGGGGAGCTGTTTTTT. The variable domain in full, completed from reference TRBV5-1 and TRBJ2-2, reads KAGVTQTPRYLIKTRGQQVTLSCSPISGHRSVSWYQQTPGQGLQFLFEYFSETQRNKGNFPGRFSGRQFSNSRSEMNVSTLELGDSALYLCASRGRRTGELFFGEGSRLTVL.